This T cell receptor (beta chain) came from a study of shared clonotypes between healthy human individuals. The method was immunoSEQ multiplex PCR; TCRdb's version includes in-frame clones alone and lacks a portion of them. Of 2 million to 2.5 million clones in the sample, roughly 93% are singletons; the top ten hold 0.36%. The TCR sequence derives from a man younger than 35 in good health. Some clones in this sample may be carry-over from other donors' samples. The sequenced material came from naive CD4+ T cells from PBMCs. Sample subset: CD45RA+ positively selected.

CDR3: CATSRERPSSYNEQFF. The CDR3 DNA follows: TGTGCCACCAGCAGGGAGCGGCCTAGCTCCTACAATGAGCAGTTCTTC. V usage is TRBV15 and J usage is TRBJ2-1; possible D gene TRBD2, 5 bases. Germline loops: CDR1 LNHNV, CDR2 YYDKDF (reference sequence). The length of the CDR3 is 16 residues. Trimming stripped 3 bases from V and 0 bases from J, with 12 bases between.